This TCR beta chain is drawn from a study of immune evolution from preneoplasia to lung adenocarcinoma. General study results and limits: Top clone frequencies peaked in normal lung, apparently declining through invasive adenocarcinoma.

Regarding this clone: Antigen unknown.

With 6 bases clipped from V and 5 bases from J, the junction kept 5 bases outside the gene matches. Germline V CDR1 and CDR2: MDHEN, SYDVKM. This CDR3 has 13 residues. Profiling relied on immunoSEQ multiplex PCR, and the TCRdb table lists in-frame clones only, not all of them. Of approximately 5,100 clones listed, around 69% are singletons. The chain uses TRBV28 and TRBJ1-1; 8 positions match TRBD1. The TCR originated in a person at least 80 years old with lung adenocarcinoma. Sequencing was carried out using FFPE adjacent normal lung tissue. The CDR3 here is CASRAGGRTEAFF. In DNA, the CDR3 is TGTGCCAGCAGGGCAGGGGGCAGAACTGAAGCTTTCTTT.